This entry is about one T cell receptor beta chain. Its antigen is still unknown. Using eight separate reactions per sample, the authors generated cDNA. TCRdb reprocessed the 5' RACE reads, keeping one entry per CDR3 protein, no DNA. The table for this sample gives roughly 120,000 distinct CDR3 sequences. These data are taken from a study of monozygotic twins with inflammatory bowel disease. The study, taken as a whole, reports: The inverse Simpson measure of TCRbeta diversity was lower in IBD patients than in healthy co-twins.

Per germline, CDR1 SGHRS and CDR2 YFSETQ. CDR3 length equals 14 residues. This chain joins TRBV5-1 and TRBJ2-2; no DNA is available, so the TRBD1 call from TCRdb remains unchecked. Material: blood. The clonotype comes from a human donor with ulcerative colitis or Crohn's disease, or a healthy co-twin of an affected twin (not recorded which). This CDR3 is CASSEGAQVGELFF.